The 11 T cell receptor beta chains below come from one sample, sequenced in a study of T cell changes during pregnancy in multiple sclerosis. The table came from immunoSEQ multiplex PCR; TCRdb's copy has only in-frame clones and leaves some out. The data hold about 80,000 clones, with about 90% observed a single time. Sequences were derived from peripheral blood, sampled before pregnancy. Receptors originate from a female donor with multiple sclerosis, enrolled in a pregnancy study.

The chain carries TRBV5-1 and TRBJ1-1, with D maybe TRBD1 (5 bases). The CDR3 covers 13 residues. CDR1 and CDR2 from the germline V gene are SGHRS and YFSETQ. Trimming pared 4 bases from V and 11 bases from J, leaving 18 bases between. DNA for the CDR3: TGCGCCAGCAGCCCGACGGACACTCTGACGGCTTTCTTT. Its protein product is CASSPTDTLTAFF.

The rearrangement links TRBV9 to TRBJ2-1, with 10 bases that match TRBD2. The CDR3 has 15 amino acids. With 1 base clipped from V and 8 bases from J, the junction kept 6 bases outside the gene matches. CDR1 and CDR2 from the germline V gene are SGDLS and YYNGEE. The CDR3 DNA reads as TGTGCCAGCAGCGTAATAGCGGGGGGAGTCGATGAGCAGTTCTTC. This translates into CASSVIAGGVDEQFF.

V is TRBV18 and J is TRBJ2-5; unclear D gene. Germline V gives CDR1 KGHSH, CDR2 LQKENI. Trimming removed 3 bases at V and 2 bases at J, with 4 bases between. The CDR3 is 12 residues long. In DNA, the CDR3 is TGTGCCAGCTCACCCAGACAAGAGACCCAGTACTTC. It encodes CASSPRQETQYF.

The J gene is TRBJ1-1, the V gene TRBV4-1; D is ambiguous. Germline loops: CDR1 MGHRA, CDR2 YSYEKL. The CDR3 length is 14 residues. Trimming stripped 0 bases from V and 0 bases from J, with 5 bases between. CDR3 residues: CASSQERVNTEAFF. The CDR3 DNA sequence: TGCGCCAGCAGCCAAGAACGGGTGAACACTGAAGCTTTCTTT.

The gene calls are TRBV28 and TRBJ1-2; 7 bases map to TRBD1. The CDR3 sequence is 12 residues long. The junction had 5 bases not matched to a gene; V was cut back by 5 bases and J by 8 bases. From germline, CDR1 is MDHEN and CDR2 SYDVKM. The CDR3 region has the DNA TGTGCCAGCAGTCCGACAGGGAGAGGCTACACCTTC. Translating it yields CASSPTGRGYTF.

The genes are TRBV4-1 and TRBJ2-5; TRBD2 might be the D (7 bases). This CDR3 has 15 amino acids. The germline V gene encodes CDR1 MGHRA and CDR2 YSYEKL. V dropped 2 bases and J dropped 5 bases, with 15 bases sitting between them. CDR3 nucleotides: TGCGCCAGCAGCCAATCCGGGGGGCGGGGGGAGACCCAGTACTTC. Translation gives CASSQSGGRGETQYF.

This clone was seen a single time. The gene calls are TRBV25-1 and TRBJ1-3; D unresolved. Germline V gene sequence: CDR1 MGHDK, CDR2 SYGVNS. This CDR3 comprises 13 residues. With 5 bases removed from V and 1 base from J, the gap between germline ends came to 6 bases. The CDR3 sequence is CASSPTSGNTIYF. CDR3 sequence (DNA): TGTGCCAGCAGTCCCACTTCTGGAAACACCATATATTTT.

The gene calls are TRBV19 and TRBJ2-7; 7 nucleotides align to TRBD1. With 8 bases clipped from V and 2 bases from J, the junction kept 6 bases outside the gene matches. The CDR3 is 13 residues long. Germline CDR1 is LNHDA and CDR2 is SQIVND (reference sequence). This chain's CDR3 is CASGPGTAYEQYF. For the CDR3, the DNA is TGTGCCAGTGGCCCCGGGACAGCCTACGAGCAGTACTTC.

The rearrangement links TRBV19 to TRBJ1-5; tentative D call: TRBD1 (5 bases). Germline V gives CDR1 LNHDA, CDR2 SQIVND (reference sequence). Trimming pared 5 bases from V and 3 bases from J, leaving 17 bases between. The CDR3 sequence is 16 residues long. This CDR3 is CASSLGGGSNNQPQHF. The CDR3 DNA sequence: TGTGCCAGTAGTCTCGGGGGGGGGAGTAACAATCAGCCCCAGCATTTT.

There are a few counts of this clone. CDR3 loop: CAAGAYGYTF. The CDR3 DNA reads as TGTGCCGCAGGGGCCTATGGCTACACCTTC. The rearrangement links TRBV6-5 to TRBJ1-2; a weak D match, TRBD1 (6 bases). Looked up from germline, CDR1 is MNHEY and CDR2 is SVGAGI. The CDR3 has 10 residues. V lost 11 bases and J 4 bases, leaving 8 bases between the germline ends.

The chain employs TRBV11-2 and TRBJ2-1, with TRBD2 matching over 8 bases. The germline gives CDR1 SGHAT, CDR2 FQNNGV. V was clipped by 6 bases and J by 6 bases; unmatched bases: 10. The CDR3 runs 15 residues. The CDR3 here is CASRRAPGTSNEQFF. The CDR3 region has the DNA TGTGCCAGCAGGCGTGCCCCCGGGACTAGCAATGAGCAGTTCTTC.